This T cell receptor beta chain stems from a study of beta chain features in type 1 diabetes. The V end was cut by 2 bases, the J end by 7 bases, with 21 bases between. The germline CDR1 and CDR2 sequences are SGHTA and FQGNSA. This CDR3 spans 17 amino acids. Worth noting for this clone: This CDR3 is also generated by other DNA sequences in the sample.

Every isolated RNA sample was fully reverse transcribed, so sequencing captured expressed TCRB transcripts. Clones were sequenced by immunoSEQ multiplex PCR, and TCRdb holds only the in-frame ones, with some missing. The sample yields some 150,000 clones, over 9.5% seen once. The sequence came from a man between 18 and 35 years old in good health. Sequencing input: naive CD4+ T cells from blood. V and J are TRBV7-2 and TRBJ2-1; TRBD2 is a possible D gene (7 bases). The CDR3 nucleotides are TGTGCCAGCAGCTTATTTCCCCCGGCGGGGGCTGGGAATGAGCAGTTCTTC. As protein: CASSLFPPAGAGNEQFF.